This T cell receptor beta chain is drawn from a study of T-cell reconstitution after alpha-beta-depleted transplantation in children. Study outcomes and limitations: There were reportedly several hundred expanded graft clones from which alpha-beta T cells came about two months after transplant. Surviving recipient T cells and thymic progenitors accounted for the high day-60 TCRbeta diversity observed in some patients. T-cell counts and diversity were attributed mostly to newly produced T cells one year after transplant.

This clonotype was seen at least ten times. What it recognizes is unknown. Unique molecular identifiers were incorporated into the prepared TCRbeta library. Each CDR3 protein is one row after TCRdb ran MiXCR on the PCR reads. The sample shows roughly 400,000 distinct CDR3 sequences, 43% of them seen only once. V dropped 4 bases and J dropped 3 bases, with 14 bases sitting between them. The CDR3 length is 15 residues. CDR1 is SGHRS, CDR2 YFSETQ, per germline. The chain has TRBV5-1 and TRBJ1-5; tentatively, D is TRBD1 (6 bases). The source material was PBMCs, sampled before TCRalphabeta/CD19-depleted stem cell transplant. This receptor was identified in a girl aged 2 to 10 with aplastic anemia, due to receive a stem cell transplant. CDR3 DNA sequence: TGCGCCAGCAGCCGGGGGCAGGGCCACAATCAGCCCCAGCATTTT. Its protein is CASSRGQGHNQPQHF.